This T cell receptor beta chain is from a study of cytomegalovirus exposure and HLA in healthy donors. In the study overall: About 84% of approximately 400 genotyped donors fell in the Caucasian-associated ancestry cluster. Study-level points and caveats: Later work found that TCR association rates differed between HLA loci; DRB1 had the most and HLA-C the fewest. Confirmation was obtained in vitro that a few CMV-associated chains are specific for CMV antigens.

A multiplex PCR was run with 60 Vbeta primers and 13 Jbeta primers. Sequenced by immunoSEQ multiplex PCR; TCRdb stores in-frame clones only, minus some. This sample yields about 200,000 clones, of which around 77% are seen a single time; approximately 3% belongs to the top ten. As regards this clone: What it binds is not known.

V was shortened by 2 bases and J by 1 base, with 8 bases between the two germline ends. CDR3 length: 14 residues. Per germline, CDR1 KGHSH and CDR2 LQKENI. The V gene is TRBV18, the J gene TRBJ1-1; D gene ambiguous. The material sequenced was PBMCs. This clonotype was sampled from a woman aged 30 to 39 in good health and CMV-seronegative. The CDR3 DNA is TGTGCCAGCTCACCAAATGGCGGGAACACTGAAGCTTTCTTT. Amino acids: CASSPNGGNTEAFF.